The rows below give T cell receptor beta chains drawn from one sample of a study of early T cells in non-severe SARS-CoV-2 infection. TCRdb re-called the 5' RACE reads through MiXCR, storing one row per CDR3 protein. The sample shows 40,000 or so distinct CDR3 sequences, almost 6% of them seen only once. The sample consisted of whole blood. Receptors were obtained from an adult who was a healthcare worker with PCR-confirmed SARS-CoV-2 infection or an uninfected control (not recorded which). Each CDR3 is given with its conserved first and last residue. The D gene is left open where the match is weak. Not all rows give a size; the values are once, few, many and, for expanded clones, a class.

d_call: TRBD1; j_call: TRBJ2-1; v_call: TRBV7-9; clone_size: many; cdr3_aa: CASSLGQGADEQFF; cdr3_nt: TGTGCCAGCAGCTTAGGGCAGGGGGCGGATGAGCAGTTCTTC
d_call: NA; j_call: TRBJ2-7; v_call: TRBV20-1; clone_size: NA; cdr3_aa: CSAKTLREQYF; cdr3_nt: TGCAGTGCAAAGACCCTCCGGGAGCAGTACTTC
d_call: TRBD2; j_call: TRBJ2-7; v_call: TRBV6-5; clone_size: many; cdr3_aa: CASRQTSGGDFTEQYF; cdr3_nt: TGTGCCAGCAGACAAACTAGCGGGGGGGATTTCACCGAGCAGTACTTC
d_call: NA; j_call: TRBJ2-1; v_call: TRBV20-1; clone_size: NA; cdr3_aa: CSARRVGNEQFF; cdr3_nt: TGCAGTGCTAGGAGGGTAGGCAATGAGCAGTTCTTC
d_call: TRBD1; j_call: TRBJ2-7; v_call: TRBV5-1; clone_size: NA; cdr3_aa: CASSGDSTYEQYF; cdr3_nt: TGCGCCAGCAGCGGGGACAGCACCTACGAGCAGTACTTC
d_call: NA; j_call: TRBJ2-1; v_call: TRBV13; clone_size: medium-sized; cdr3_aa: CASSSRRENNEQFF; cdr3_nt: TGTGCCAGCAGCTCCAGACGGGAGAACAATGAGCAGTTCTTC
d_call: NA; j_call: TRBJ2-6; v_call: TRBV6-2/TRBV6-3; clone_size: few; cdr3_aa: CASSYWGSGANVLTF; cdr3_nt: TGTGCCAGCAGTTACTGGGGCTCTGGGGCCAACGTCCTGACTTTC
d_call: TRBD2; j_call: TRBJ2-3; v_call: TRBV7-9; clone_size: many; cdr3_aa: CASSQAGGAQYF; cdr3_nt: TGTGCCAGCAGCCAAGCGGGAGGTGCGCAGTATTTT
d_call: NA; j_call: TRBJ2-3; v_call: TRBV5-1; clone_size: many; cdr3_aa: CASSGGTGGTDTQYF; cdr3_nt: TGCGCCAGCAGCGGAGGGACTGGAGGCACAGATACGCAGTATTTT
d_call: TRBD1; j_call: TRBJ2-7; v_call: TRBV7-6; clone_size: many; cdr3_aa: CASSSIPGTGTLEQYF; cdr3_nt: TGTGCCAGCAGCTCCATTCCCGGGACAGGGACTCTCGAGCAGTACTTC
d_call: NA; j_call: TRBJ1-2; v_call: TRBV28; clone_size: many; cdr3_aa: CASSSPQGLLNDYTF; cdr3_nt: TGTGCCAGCAGTTCCCCACAAGGACTCCTAAACGACTACACCTTC
d_call: TRBD1; j_call: TRBJ2-4; v_call: TRBV5-1; clone_size: many; cdr3_aa: CASSFDRGGVNIQYF; cdr3_nt: TGCGCCAGCAGCTTTGACAGGGGTGGCGTAAACATTCAGTACTTC
d_call: NA; j_call: TRBJ2-1; v_call: TRBV7-9; clone_size: many; cdr3_aa: CASRDRGRGAYNEQFF; cdr3_nt: TGTGCCAGCAGGGATCGGGGCCGAGGCGCCTACAATGAGCAGTTCTTC
d_call: TRBD2; j_call: TRBJ2-7; v_call: TRBV16; clone_size: many; cdr3_aa: CASSPDRTSLVYEQYF; cdr3_nt: TGTGCCAGCAGCCCCGATAGGACTAGTCTTGTATACGAGCAGTACTTC
d_call: NA; j_call: TRBJ2-7; v_call: TRBV27; clone_size: many; cdr3_aa: CASSFGGPSYEQYF; cdr3_nt: TGTGCCAGCAGTTTCGGGGGCCCATCCTACGAGCAGTACTTC
d_call: NA; j_call: TRBJ1-3; v_call: TRBV9; clone_size: NA; cdr3_aa: CASSVGSSGNRGSGNTIYF; cdr3_nt: TGTGCCAGCAGCGTCGGATCTTCAGGGAATAGGGGCTCTGGAAACACCATATATTTT
d_call: NA; j_call: TRBJ2-3; v_call: TRBV7-9; clone_size: many; cdr3_aa: CASSPRLEGPTDTQYF; cdr3_nt: TGTGCCAGCAGCCCCCGACTCGAAGGCCCCACAGATACGCAGTATTTT
d_call: NA; j_call: TRBJ1-2; v_call: TRBV2; clone_size: NA; cdr3_aa: CVSSYDQGWGYTF; cdr3_nt: TGTGTCAGCAGTTACGATCAGGGCTGGGGCTACACCTTC
d_call: NA; j_call: TRBJ1-1; v_call: TRBV29-1; clone_size: NA; cdr3_aa: CSVTLNTEAFF; cdr3_nt: TGCAGCGTTACCTTGAACACTGAAGCTTTCTTT
d_call: TRBD1; j_call: TRBJ1-2; v_call: TRBV7-9; clone_size: many; cdr3_aa: CASSPWTGDGYTF; cdr3_nt: TGTGCCAGCAGCCCCTGGACAGGGGATGGCTACACCTTC
d_call: TRBD1; j_call: TRBJ1-2; v_call: TRBV19; clone_size: many; cdr3_aa: CASSSRDRGRANYGYTF; cdr3_nt: TGTGCCAGTAGCTCCCGGGACAGGGGTCGGGCTAACTATGGCTACACCTTC
d_call: NA; j_call: TRBJ2-3; v_call: TRBV7-3; clone_size: many; cdr3_aa: CASSRLGDTQYF; cdr3_nt: TGTGCCAGCAGCCGGTTAGGAGATACGCAGTATTTT
d_call: NA; j_call: TRBJ1-2; v_call: TRBV7-2; clone_size: many; cdr3_aa: CASSLGGRGYGYTF; cdr3_nt: TGTGCCAGCAGCTTAGGGGGTAGAGGCTATGGCTACACCTTC
d_call: NA; j_call: TRBJ1-2; v_call: TRBV9; clone_size: many; cdr3_aa: CASSVGQGAGYTF; cdr3_nt: TGTGCCAGCAGCGTAGGGCAGGGCGCTGGCTACACCTTC
d_call: NA; j_call: TRBJ2-7; v_call: TRBV6-5; clone_size: many; cdr3_aa: CASSSGAYEQYF; cdr3_nt: TGTGCCAGCAGCTCAGGGGCCTACGAGCAGTACTTC
d_call: TRBD2; j_call: TRBJ2-1; v_call: TRBV2; clone_size: many; cdr3_aa: CASSAGLAGGPTYNEQFF; cdr3_nt: TGTGCCAGCAGTGCCGGACTAGCGGGAGGGCCCACCTACAATGAGCAGTTCTTC
d_call: NA; j_call: TRBJ2-1; v_call: TRBV7-2; clone_size: many; cdr3_aa: CASSPGRTLYNEQFF; cdr3_nt: TGTGCCAGCAGCCCCGGACGGACACTTTACAATGAGCAGTTCTTC
d_call: NA; j_call: TRBJ1-1; v_call: TRBV4-1; clone_size: many; cdr3_aa: CASSQDGQVRNEAFF; cdr3_nt: TGCGCCAGCAGCCAAGATGGGCAGGTCCGTAATGAAGCTTTCTTT
d_call: NA; j_call: TRBJ1-1; v_call: TRBV12-3/TRBV12-4; clone_size: many; cdr3_aa: CASSFMRSVNTEAFF; cdr3_nt: TGTGCCAGCAGTTTTATGAGGTCCGTGAACACTGAAGCTTTCTTT
d_call: NA; j_call: TRBJ1-1; v_call: TRBV5-6; clone_size: few; cdr3_aa: CASSFWNTEAFF; cdr3_nt: TGTGCCAGCAGCTTTTGGAACACTGAAGCTTTCTTT
d_call: NA; j_call: TRBJ1-1; v_call: TRBV20-1; clone_size: many; cdr3_aa: CSARDPRGVGEAFF; cdr3_nt: TGCAGTGCTAGAGATCCACGGGGGGTTGGTGAAGCTTTCTTT
d_call: NA; j_call: TRBJ1-5; v_call: TRBV5-4; clone_size: many; cdr3_aa: CASSSDIDQPQHF; cdr3_nt: TGTGCCAGCAGCTCGGACATAGATCAGCCCCAGCATTTT
d_call: NA; j_call: TRBJ1-4; v_call: TRBV10-2; clone_size: many; cdr3_aa: CASSGDRHAGGEKLFF; cdr3_nt: TGCGCCAGCAGTGGCGACAGGCACGCGGGGGGTGAAAAACTGTTTTTT
d_call: NA; j_call: TRBJ2-1; v_call: TRBV5-5; clone_size: many; cdr3_aa: CASSGPGTTYNEQFF; cdr3_nt: TGTGCCAGCAGCGGGCCCGGTACAACCTACAATGAGCAGTTCTTC
d_call: NA; j_call: TRBJ2-7; v_call: TRBV15; clone_size: many; cdr3_aa: CATSRGREQYF; cdr3_nt: TGTGCCACCAGCAGAGGCAGGGAGCAGTACTTC
d_call: TRBD2; j_call: TRBJ2-1; v_call: TRBV11-2; clone_size: many; cdr3_aa: CASSLRGGGSDEQFF; cdr3_nt: TGTGCCAGCAGCTTAAGGGGCGGGGGGTCCGATGAGCAGTTCTTC
d_call: NA; j_call: TRBJ2-7; v_call: TRBV4-3; clone_size: few; cdr3_aa: CASSQGEGLDEQYF; cdr3_nt: TGCGCCAGCAGCCAAGGAGAGGGGCTCGACGAGCAGTACTTC
d_call: NA; j_call: TRBJ2-3; v_call: TRBV12-3/TRBV12-4; clone_size: many; cdr3_aa: CASIPVGGRADTQYF; cdr3_nt: TGTGCCAGCATTCCCGTGGGGGGTCGGGCAGATACGCAGTATTTT
d_call: NA; j_call: TRBJ2-1; v_call: TRBV6-2/TRBV6-3; clone_size: NA; cdr3_aa: CASSRTSFPYNEQFF; cdr3_nt: TGTGCCAGCAGCAGAACTAGCTTCCCGTACAATGAGCAGTTCTTC
d_call: TRBD2; j_call: TRBJ2-7; v_call: TRBV4-1; clone_size: many; cdr3_aa: CASSQGPSGSSYEQYF; cdr3_nt: TGCGCCAGCAGCCAAGGTCCCAGCGGGAGCTCCTACGAGCAGTACTTC
d_call: NA; j_call: TRBJ1-2; v_call: TRBV3-1; clone_size: many; cdr3_aa: CASSQPGQLYGYTF; cdr3_nt: TGTGCCAGCAGCCAGCCCGGGCAGTTGTATGGCTACACCTTC
d_call: NA; j_call: TRBJ2-2; v_call: TRBV10-2; clone_size: many; cdr3_aa: CASGAGTINTGELFF; cdr3_nt: TGCGCCAGCGGCGCCGGGACCATCAACACCGGGGAGCTGTTTTTT
d_call: NA; j_call: TRBJ2-2; v_call: TRBV9; clone_size: many; cdr3_aa: CASSVVGDNTGELFF; cdr3_nt: TGTGCCAGCAGCGTAGTAGGGGACAACACCGGGGAGCTGTTTTTT